This TCR beta chain was sequenced in a study of control samples from healthy donors and cancer patients. The CDR3 contains 15 residues. The ends were cut back, 3 bases at V and 0 bases at J, with 10 bases in the middle. CDR1 and CDR2 (germline): SGHRS, YFSETQ. This table comes from immunoSEQ multiplex PCR, and its TCRdb copy is limited to in-frame clones, with some not included. Here the sample spans some 65,000 clones, approximately 88% being singletons. This receptor was taken from a woman aged 45 to 65 with lung cancer. Sequences were obtained from PBMCs. V usage is TRBV5-1 and J usage is TRBJ1-3, with D maybe TRBD1 (5 bases). This CDR3 is CASSSTVTSGNTIYF. The CDR3 nucleotides read TGCGCCAGCAGCTCGACAGTGACCTCTGGAAACACCATATATTTT.